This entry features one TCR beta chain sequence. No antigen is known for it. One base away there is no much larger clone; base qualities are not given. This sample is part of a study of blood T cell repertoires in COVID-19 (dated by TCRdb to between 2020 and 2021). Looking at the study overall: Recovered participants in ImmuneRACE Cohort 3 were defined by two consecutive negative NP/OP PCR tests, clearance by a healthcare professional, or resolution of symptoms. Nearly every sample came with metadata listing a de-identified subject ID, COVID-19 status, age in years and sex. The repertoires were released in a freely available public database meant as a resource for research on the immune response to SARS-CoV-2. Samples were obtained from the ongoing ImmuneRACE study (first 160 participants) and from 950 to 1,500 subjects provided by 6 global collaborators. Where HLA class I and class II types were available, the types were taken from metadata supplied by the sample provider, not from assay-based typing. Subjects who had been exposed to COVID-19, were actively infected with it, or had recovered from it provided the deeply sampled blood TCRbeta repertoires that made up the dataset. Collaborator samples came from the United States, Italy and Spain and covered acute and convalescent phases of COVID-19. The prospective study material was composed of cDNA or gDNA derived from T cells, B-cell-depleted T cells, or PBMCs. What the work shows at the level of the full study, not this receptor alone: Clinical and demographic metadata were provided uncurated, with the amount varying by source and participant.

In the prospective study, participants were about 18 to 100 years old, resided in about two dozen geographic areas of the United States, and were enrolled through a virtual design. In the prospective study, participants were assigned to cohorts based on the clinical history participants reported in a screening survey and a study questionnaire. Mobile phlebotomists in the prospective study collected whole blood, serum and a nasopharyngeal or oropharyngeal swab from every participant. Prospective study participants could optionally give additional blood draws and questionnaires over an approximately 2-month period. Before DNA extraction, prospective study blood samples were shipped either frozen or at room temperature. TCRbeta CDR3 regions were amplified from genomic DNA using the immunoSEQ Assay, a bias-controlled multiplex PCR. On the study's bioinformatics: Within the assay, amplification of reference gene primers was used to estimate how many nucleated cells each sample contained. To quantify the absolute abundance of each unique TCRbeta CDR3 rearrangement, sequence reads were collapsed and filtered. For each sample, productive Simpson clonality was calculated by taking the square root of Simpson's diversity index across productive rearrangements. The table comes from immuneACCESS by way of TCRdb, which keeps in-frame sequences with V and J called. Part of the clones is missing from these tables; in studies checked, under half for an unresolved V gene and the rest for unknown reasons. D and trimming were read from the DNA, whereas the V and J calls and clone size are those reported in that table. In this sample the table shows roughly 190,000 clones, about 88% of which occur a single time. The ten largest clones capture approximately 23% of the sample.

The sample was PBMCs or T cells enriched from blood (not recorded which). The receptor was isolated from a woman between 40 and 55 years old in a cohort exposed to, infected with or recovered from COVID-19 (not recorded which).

The CDR3 has the sequence CASSKATGANTEAFF. The sequenced DNA is TGTGCCAGCAGCAAAGCCACTGGGGCAAACACTGAAGCTTTCTTT. The rearranged chain carries TRBV7-9 and TRBJ1-1, and TRBD1 may be the D gene, going by 5 matching bases. The germline V gene (reference sequence) provides CDR1 SEHNR and CDR2 FQNEAQ. V is shortened by 5 bases, J by 2 bases, and the region joining them spans 15 bases. The CDR3, from cysteine to phenylalanine, totals 15 residues. Just CDR3 DNA is preserved here, 45 bases in frame from base 1. Full variable domain (CDR3 extended with the reference TRBV7-9 and TRBJ1-1 proteins): DTGVSQNPRHKITKRGQNVTFRCDPISEHNRLYWYRQTLGQGPEFLTYFQNEAQLEKSRLLSDRFSAERPKGSFSTLEIQRTEQGDSAMYLCASSKATGANTEAFFGQGTRLTVV.